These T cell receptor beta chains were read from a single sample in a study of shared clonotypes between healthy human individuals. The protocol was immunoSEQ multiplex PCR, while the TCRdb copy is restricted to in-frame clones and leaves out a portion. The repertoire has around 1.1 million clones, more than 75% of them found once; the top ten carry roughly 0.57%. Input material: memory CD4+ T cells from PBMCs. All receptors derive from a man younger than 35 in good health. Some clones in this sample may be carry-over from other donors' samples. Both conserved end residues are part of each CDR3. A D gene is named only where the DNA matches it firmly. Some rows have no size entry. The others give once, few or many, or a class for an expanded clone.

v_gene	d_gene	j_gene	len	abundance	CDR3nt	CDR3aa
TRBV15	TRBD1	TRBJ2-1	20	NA	TGTGCCACCAGCAGAGATTCAAGGGGACAGGGGGCAGGATCCTACAATGAGCAGTTCTTC	CATSRDSRGQGAGSYNEQFF
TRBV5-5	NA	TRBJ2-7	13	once	TGTGCCAGCAGCTTTGAGGAACCCAACGAGCAGTACTTC	CASSFEEPNEQYF
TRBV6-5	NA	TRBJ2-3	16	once	TGTGCCAGCAGTTCCCCTGCAGGCGGCAGTGGAGATACGCAGTATTTT	CASSSPAGGSGDTQYF
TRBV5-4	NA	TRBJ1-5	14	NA	TGTGCCAGCAGCTTGGGTAGGGCCAATCAGCCCCAGCATTTT	CASSLGRANQPQHF
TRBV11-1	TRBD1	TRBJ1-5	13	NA	TGTGCCAGCAGCCCGGGACAGGGCCAGCCCCAGCATTTT	CASSPGQGQPQHF
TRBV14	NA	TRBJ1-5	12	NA	TGTGCCGGGGCCTGGGGTTCTCAGCCCCAGCATTTT	CAGAWGSQPQHF
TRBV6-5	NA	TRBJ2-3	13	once	TGTGCCAGCAACAGGGACGGCACAGATACGCAGTATTTT	CASNRDGTDTQYF
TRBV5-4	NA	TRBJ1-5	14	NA	TGTGCCAGCAGCTGGGGGGGTGGCAATCAGCCCCAGCATTTT	CASSWGGGNQPQHF
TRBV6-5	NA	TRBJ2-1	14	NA	TGTGCCAGCAGTCAAAGTCACACCTCTGAGGAGCAGTTCTTC	CASSQSHTSEEQFF
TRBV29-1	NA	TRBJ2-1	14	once	TGCAGCGTTGCTAGCGTGGGGGTCTACAATGAGCAGTTCTTC	CSVASVGVYNEQFF
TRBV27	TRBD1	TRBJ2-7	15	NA	TGTGCCAGCAGTTTATTGGGGACAGGGCCCTACGAGCAGTACTTC	CASSLLGTGPYEQYF
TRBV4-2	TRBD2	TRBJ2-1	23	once	TGTGCCAGCAGCCTCCAGGAACATCCACCGGGACTAGCGGGAGGGCGAGTCTACAATGAGCAGTTCTTC	CASSLQEHPPGLAGGRVYNEQFF
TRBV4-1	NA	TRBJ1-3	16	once	TGCGCCAGCAGCCAAGATTGGGGCCCGGCGGGAAACACCATATATTTT	CASSQDWGPAGNTIYF
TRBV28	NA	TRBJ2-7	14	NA	TGTGCCAGCATGGCTAGCCACCTAACCTACGAGCAGTACTTC	CASMASHLTYEQYF
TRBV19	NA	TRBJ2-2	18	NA	TGTGCCAGTAGTATAGGTTGGTCGATCCCGCCCGCCACCGGGGAGCTGTTTTTT	CASSIGWSIPPATGELFF
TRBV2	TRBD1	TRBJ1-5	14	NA	TGTGCCAGCAGTAAAACAGGGGGCCGTCAGCCCCAGCATTTT	CASSKTGGRQPQHF
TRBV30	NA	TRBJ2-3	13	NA	TGTGCCTGGAGTGTAGGGACATCAGATACGCAGTATTTT	CAWSVGTSDTQYF
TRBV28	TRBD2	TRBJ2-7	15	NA	TGTGCCAGCAGGCACAGTAGCGGGAATCTCTACGAGCAGTACTTC	CASRHSSGNLYEQYF
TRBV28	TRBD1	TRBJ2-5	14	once	TGTGCCAGCAGTCCTCGGACAGGGAAGGAGACCCAGTACTTC	CASSPRTGKETQYF
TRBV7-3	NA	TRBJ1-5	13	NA	TGTGCCAGCAGCCCCTCAAGCAATCAGCCCCAGCATTTT	CASSPSSNQPQHF
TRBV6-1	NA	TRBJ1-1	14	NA	TGTGCCAGCAGTGACATGTTATCGAACACTGAAGCTTTCTTT	CASSDMLSNTEAFF
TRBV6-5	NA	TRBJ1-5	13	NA	TGTGCCAGCAGTGGGGCAGAAGATCAGCCCCAGCATTTT	CASSGAEDQPQHF
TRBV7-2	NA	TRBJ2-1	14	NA	TGTGCCAGCAGCGTAGACACTCTGAACAATGAGCAGTTCTTC	CASSVDTLNNEQFF
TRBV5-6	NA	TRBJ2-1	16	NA	TGTGCCAGCAGCCTGACATTAGGACACGGCTACAATGAGCAGTTCTTC	CASSLTLGHGYNEQFF
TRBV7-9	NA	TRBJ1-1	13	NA	TGTGCCAGCAGAGAACAGGGCAACACTGAAGCTTTCTTT	CASREQGNTEAFF
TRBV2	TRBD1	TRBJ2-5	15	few	TGTGCCAGCAGTCCCCTCGGACAGGTTCAAGAGACCCAGTACTTC	CASSPLGQVQETQYF
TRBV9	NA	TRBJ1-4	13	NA	TGTGCCAGCAGCGCCGGGGGTAGTGAAAAACTGTTTTTT	CASSAGGSEKLFF
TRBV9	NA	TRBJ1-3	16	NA	TGTGCCAGCAGCGTAGGGTGGGAGTGGTCTGGAAACACCATATATTTT	CASSVGWEWSGNTIYF
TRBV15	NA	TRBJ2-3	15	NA	TGTGCCACCAGCAGAGATGTGGGGACCACAGATACGCAGTATTTT	CATSRDVGTTDTQYF
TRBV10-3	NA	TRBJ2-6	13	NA	TGTGCCACCGGAGGTTCTGGGGCCAACGTCCTGACTTTC	CATGGSGANVLTF
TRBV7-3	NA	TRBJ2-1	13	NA	TGTGCCAGCAGCCGCAATCCGGGATATGAGCAGTTCTTC	CASSRNPGYEQFF
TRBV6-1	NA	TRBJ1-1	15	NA	TGTGCCAGCACACGACAGACATTACTTTACACTGAAGCTTTCTTT	CASTRQTLLYTEAFF
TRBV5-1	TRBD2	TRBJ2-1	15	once	TGCGCCAGCAGCTTGATAGCGGGAGCGTACAATGAGCAGTTCTTC	CASSLIAGAYNEQFF
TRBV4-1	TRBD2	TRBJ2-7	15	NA	TGCGCCAGCAGCCTTCTTAGCGGGAGTAACTACGAGCAGTACTTC	CASSLLSGSNYEQYF
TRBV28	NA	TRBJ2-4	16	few	TGTGCCAGCAGTTTACCCGGGCAGATAGCCAAAAACATTCAGTACTTC	CASSLPGQIAKNIQYF
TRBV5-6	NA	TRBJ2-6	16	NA	TGTGCCAGCAGCTTGGTGCCGGGTGCTGGGGCCAACGTCCTGACTTTC	CASSLVPGAGANVLTF
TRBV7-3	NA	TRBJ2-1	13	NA	TGTGCCAGCAGCCCCCAAGGCCACAATGAGCAGTTCTTC	CASSPQGHNEQFF
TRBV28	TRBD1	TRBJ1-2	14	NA	TGTGCCAGCAGTATACCAACAGGGGCCTATGGCTACACCTTC	CASSIPTGAYGYTF
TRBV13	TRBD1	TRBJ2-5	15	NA	TGTGCCAGCAGCCCGCGACCCGACAGGGAAGAGACCCAGTACTTC	CASSPRPDREETQYF
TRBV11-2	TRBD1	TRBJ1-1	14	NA	TGTGCCAGCAGCACCAACAGGGGGGTGGTTGAAGCTTTCTTT	CASSTNRGVVEAFF
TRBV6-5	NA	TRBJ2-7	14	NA	TGTGCCAGCAGATTCGACAGGATCTCCTACGAGCAGTACTTC	CASRFDRISYEQYF
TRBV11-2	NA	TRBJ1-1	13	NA	TGTGCCAGCAGCCCCCGCCGGGGGCGAGCGGCTTTCTTT	CASSPRRGRAAFF